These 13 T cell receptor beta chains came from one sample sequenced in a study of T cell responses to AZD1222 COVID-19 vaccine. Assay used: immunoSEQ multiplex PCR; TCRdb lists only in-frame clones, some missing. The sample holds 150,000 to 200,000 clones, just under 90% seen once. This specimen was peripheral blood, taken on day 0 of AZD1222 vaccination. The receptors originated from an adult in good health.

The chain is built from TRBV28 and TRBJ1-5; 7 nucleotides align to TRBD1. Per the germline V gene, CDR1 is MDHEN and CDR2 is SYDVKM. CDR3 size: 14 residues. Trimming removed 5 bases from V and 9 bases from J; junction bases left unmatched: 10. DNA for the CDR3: TGTGCCAGCAGTCCTCCGACAGGGAGTGTGCCCCAGCATTTT. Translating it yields CASSPPTGSVPQHF. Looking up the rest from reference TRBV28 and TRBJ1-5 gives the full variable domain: DVKVTQSSRYLVKRTGEKVFLECVQDMDHENMFWYRQDPGLGLRLIYFSYDVKMKEKGDIPEGYSVSREKKERFSLILESASTNQTSMYLCASSPPTGSVPQHFGDGTRLSIL.

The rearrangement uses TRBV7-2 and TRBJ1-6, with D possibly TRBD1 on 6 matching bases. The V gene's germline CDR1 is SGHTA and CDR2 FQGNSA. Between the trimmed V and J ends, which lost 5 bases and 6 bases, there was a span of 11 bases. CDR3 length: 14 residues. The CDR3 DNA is TGTGCCAGCAGCCCCGGACAGCTTAATTCACCCCTCCACTTT. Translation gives CASSPGQLNSPLHF.

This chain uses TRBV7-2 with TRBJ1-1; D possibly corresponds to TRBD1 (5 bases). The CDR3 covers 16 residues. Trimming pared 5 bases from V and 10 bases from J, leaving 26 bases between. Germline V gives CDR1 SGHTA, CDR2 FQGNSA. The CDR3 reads CASSPSGVVGGVGAFF. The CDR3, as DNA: TGTGCCAGCAGCCCTTCGGGGGTGGTGGGTGGAGTGGGAGCTTTCTTT.

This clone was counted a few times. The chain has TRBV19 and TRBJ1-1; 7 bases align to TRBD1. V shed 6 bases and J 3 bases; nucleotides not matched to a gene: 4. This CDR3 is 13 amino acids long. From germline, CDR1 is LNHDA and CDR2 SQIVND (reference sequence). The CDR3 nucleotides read TGTGCCAGTAGGGACGACAGGGACACTGAAGCTTTCTTT. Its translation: CASRDDRDTEAFF.

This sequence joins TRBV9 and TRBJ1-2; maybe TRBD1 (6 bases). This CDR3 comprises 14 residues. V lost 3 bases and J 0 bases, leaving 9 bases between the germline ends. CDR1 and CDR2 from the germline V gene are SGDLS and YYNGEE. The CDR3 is CASSEGGANYGYTF. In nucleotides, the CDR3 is TGTGCCAGCAGCGAAGGGGGAGCTAACTATGGCTACACCTTC.

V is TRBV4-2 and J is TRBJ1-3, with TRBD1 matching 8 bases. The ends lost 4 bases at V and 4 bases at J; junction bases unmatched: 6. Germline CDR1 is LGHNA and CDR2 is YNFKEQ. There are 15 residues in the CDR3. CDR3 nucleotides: TGTGCCAGCAGCCTTCAGGGGGCTGAAGGAAACACCATATATTTT. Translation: CASSLQGAEGNTIYF.

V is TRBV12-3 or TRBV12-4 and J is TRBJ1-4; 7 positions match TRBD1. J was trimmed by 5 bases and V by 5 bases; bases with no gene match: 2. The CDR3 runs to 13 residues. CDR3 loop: CASSRGLNEKLFF. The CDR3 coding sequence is TGTGCCAGCAGTAGGGGGCTGAATGAAAAACTGTTTTTT.

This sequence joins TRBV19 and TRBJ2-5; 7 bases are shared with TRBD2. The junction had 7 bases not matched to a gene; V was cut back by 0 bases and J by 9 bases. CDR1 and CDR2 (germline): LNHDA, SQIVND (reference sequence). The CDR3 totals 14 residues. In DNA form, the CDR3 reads TGTGCCAGTAGTATAGAGGGAGGGTCTAAGGCCCAGTACTTC. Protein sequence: CASSIEGGSKAQYF.

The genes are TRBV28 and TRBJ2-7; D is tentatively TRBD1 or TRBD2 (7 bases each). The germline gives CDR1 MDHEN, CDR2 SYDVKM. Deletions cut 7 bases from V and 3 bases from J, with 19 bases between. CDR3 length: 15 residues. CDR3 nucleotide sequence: TGTGCCAGCACCCTCTCTCCAGGGGGGGACTACGAGCAGTACTTC. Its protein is CASTLSPGGDYEQYF.

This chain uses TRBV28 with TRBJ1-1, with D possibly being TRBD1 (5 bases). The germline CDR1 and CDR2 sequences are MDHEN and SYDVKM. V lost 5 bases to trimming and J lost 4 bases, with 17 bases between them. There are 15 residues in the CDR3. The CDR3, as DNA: TGTGCCAGCAGTCTTCCCGAGAGGGGCTGCACTGAAGCTTTCTTT. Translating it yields CASSLPERGCTEAFF.

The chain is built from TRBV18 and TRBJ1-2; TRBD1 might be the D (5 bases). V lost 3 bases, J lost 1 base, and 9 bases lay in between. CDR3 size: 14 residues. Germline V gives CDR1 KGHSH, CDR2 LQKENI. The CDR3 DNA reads TGTGCCAGCTCACCCCAGGGCGGTAACTATGGCTACACCTTC. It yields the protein CASSPQGGNYGYTF.

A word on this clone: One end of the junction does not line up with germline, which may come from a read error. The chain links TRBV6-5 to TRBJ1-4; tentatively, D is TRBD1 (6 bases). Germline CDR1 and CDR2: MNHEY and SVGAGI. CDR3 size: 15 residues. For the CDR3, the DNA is TGTGCCAGCAGTGACTCACGGGGGGCTGGTGAAAAACTGTTTTTT. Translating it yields CASSDSRGAGEKLFF.

CDR3 nucleotide sequence: TGTGCCAGCAGCCCGGACAGGGTCCACGAGCAGTACTTC. Protein product: CASSPDRVHEQYF. The genes are TRBV7-7 and TRBJ2-7; 8 bases are a match to TRBD1. The CDR3 has 13 amino acids. V dropped 5 bases and J dropped 5; count of bases not matched to a gene: 5. Germline V gives CDR1 SSHAT, CDR2 FNYEAQ (reference sequence).